This T cell receptor beta chain was identified during a study of CD8 T cells in Susac syndrome. Study-wide results and caveats: In total CD8+ repertoires, 15 to 20 Susac-specific public clones were found, and in CD8+ TEMRA repertoires, several were found.

It was with random hexamers that 0.5 to 1 ug RNA was reverse transcribed. TCRdb reprocessed the immunoSEQ multiplex PCR reads via MiXCR and lists one record per CDR3 protein. The profile shows under 90,000 distinct CDR3 sequences, about 95% of them singletons. Trimming removed 4 bases at V and 8 bases at J, with 15 bases between. The CDR3 has 13 amino acids. The germline V gene has CDR1 SGHRS and CDR2 YFSETQ. Concerning this clonotype itself: What it recognizes is unknown.

Material for sequencing was CD8+ T cells from PBMCs. V gene TRBV5-1 combines with J gene TRBJ1-1, with D tentatively TRBD1 (6 bases). The sequence was obtained from a human donor with Susac syndrome. CDR3 nucleotide sequence: TGCGCCAGCAGCCTACCCGGACAGTCGGAAGCTTTCTTT. The encoded protein is CASSLPGQSEAFF.